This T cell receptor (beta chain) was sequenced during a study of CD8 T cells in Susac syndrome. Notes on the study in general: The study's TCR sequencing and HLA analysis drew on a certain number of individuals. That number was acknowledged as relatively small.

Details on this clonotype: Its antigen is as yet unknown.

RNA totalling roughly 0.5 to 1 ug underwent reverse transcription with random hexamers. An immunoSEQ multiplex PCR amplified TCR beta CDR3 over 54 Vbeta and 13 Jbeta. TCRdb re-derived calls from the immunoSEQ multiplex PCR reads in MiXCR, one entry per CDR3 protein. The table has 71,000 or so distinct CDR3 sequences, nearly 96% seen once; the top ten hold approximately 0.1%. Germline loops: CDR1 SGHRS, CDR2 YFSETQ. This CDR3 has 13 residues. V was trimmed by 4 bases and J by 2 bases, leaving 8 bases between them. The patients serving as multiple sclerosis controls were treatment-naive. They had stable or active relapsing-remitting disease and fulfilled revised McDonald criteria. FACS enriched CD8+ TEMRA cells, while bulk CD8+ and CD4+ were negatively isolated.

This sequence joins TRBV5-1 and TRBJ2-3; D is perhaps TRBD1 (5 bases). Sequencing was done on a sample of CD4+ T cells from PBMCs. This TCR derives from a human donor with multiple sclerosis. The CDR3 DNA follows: TGCGCCAGCAGCGAGACAGTCACAGATACGCAGTATTTT. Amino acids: CASSETVTDTQYF.